This TCR beta chain emerged from a study of T cell repertoires in cytomegalovirus infection (dated by TCRdb to between 2019 and 2020). Regarding the research as a whole: Donor HLA type was relevant to the analysis, as public TCR beta signatures indicated carriage of CMV infection together with the matching HLA type. What the authors observed across the whole study: In the ex vivo response, HLA-C-restricted CMV-specific TCR beta clonotypes were dominant, and in two of eight donors the single most frequent clonotype came from this HLA-C-restricted group. In both this cohort and an independent roughly 400-donor cohort, the cumulative frequency of public TCR beta family members distinguished carriers of CMV infection plus the relevant HLA type.

To note about this clonotype: What antigen it recognizes has not been identified. Base quality data are lacking; no much larger clone is found one base away.

This sample was sequenced with an Illumina HiSeq 1500. The public reads were reprocessed in TCRdb via fastp at Q25 and MiXCR, keeping in-frame beta chains. Rows matching on CDR3 protein sequence are summarized as one entry with the most common DNA and genes. The sample table contains around 740,000 distinct CDR3 sequences; only one count was recorded for less than 40% of them. Jointly, the top ten make up 2.8% of the sample. Counted from cysteine to phenylalanine, this CDR3 has 18 amino acids. Only CDR3 DNA remains: 54 bases, in frame from the first base. Reading the germline V gene gives CDR1 MNHEY and CDR2 SVGAGI. V is trimmed back by 6 bases and J by 5 bases, and the junction contains 15 bases that no gene match accounts for.

The chain is assembled from TRBV6-5 and TRBJ2-2; 10 nucleotides in the junction match TRBD2. This clonotype originated in a human donor in good health (CMV status not recorded). Some clones in this sample may be carry-over from other donors' samples. The sequencing sample was made of PBMCs. The nucleotide sequence reads TGTGCCAGCAGCTCCTATAGGAGCGAGCGGGAGGGGACCGGGGAGCTGTTTTTT. It encodes CASSSYRSEREGTGELFF.